This TCR beta chain derives from a study of T-cell reconstitution after alpha-beta-depleted transplantation in children. TCRbeta library construction was performed incorporating unique molecular identifiers. Using its own MiXCR run on the PCR reads, TCRdb lists one record per CDR3 protein. The data hold fewer than 550,000 distinct CDR3 sequences, with over 9.5% observed a single time. Trimming cost V 6 bases and J 4 bases; bases outside gene matches: 8. CDR1 is MNHEY and CDR2 is SMNVEV in the germline V gene (reference sequence). The CDR3 totals 17 residues. Here the sequenced sample was PBMCs, mostly from graft donor cells, taken 180 days after TCRalphabeta/CD19-depleted stem cell transplant. This receptor was taken from a female patient aged 2-9 years who had a stem cell transplant for aplastic anemia, so the T cells may come from the graft donor. This chain uses TRBV27 with TRBJ2-5; 16 bases fit TRBD2. CDR3 DNA sequence: TGTGCCAGCAGCACTGGGACTAGCGGGAGGGAATCAGAGACCCAGTACTTC. Its translation: CASSTGTSGRESETQYF.